These 20 T cell receptor beta chains were sequenced from one sample in a study of cytomegalovirus exposure and HLA in healthy donors. The assay was immunoSEQ multiplex PCR, and TCRdb's table has in-frame clones only and misses some. The sample gives around 190,000 clones, 81% of which show up once; 0.95% to 1.5% is in the top ten. Sequenced sample: PBMCs. The receptors shown here come from a woman aged 25-40 years in good health and CMV-seronegative.

The J gene is TRBJ1-2, the V gene TRBV19; weak D call: TRBD1 (6 bases). Germline-derived CDR1 and CDR2 are LNHDA and SQIVND (reference sequence). The CDR3 is 13 amino acids. V shed 4 bases and J shed 4 bases, with 10 bases lying between them. The CDR3 spells CASSKDSLYGYTF. The CDR3, as DNA: TGTGCCAGTAGTAAGGACAGCCTCTATGGCTACACCTTC. Full variable domain (remainder filled in from reference TRBV19 and TRBJ1-2): DGGITQSPKYLFRKEGQNVTLSCEQNLNHDAMYWYRQDPGQGLRLIYYSQIVNDFQKGDIAEGYSVSREKKESFPLTVTSAQKNPTAFYLCASSKDSLYGYTFGSGTRLTVV.

The V gene is TRBV5-4, the J gene TRBJ2-2, with 13 nucleotides matching TRBD2. V lost 1 base, J lost 8 bases, and 5 bases stayed unmatched. CDR1 SGHNT and CDR2 YYREEE come from the germline V gene (reference sequence). The CDR3 is 16 residues long. CDR3 in amino acids: CASSLRTGLAGGELFF. The CDR3 DNA is TGTGCCAGCAGCTTGCGAACGGGACTAGCGGGGGGGGAGCTGTTTTTT.

The chain is built from TRBV9 and TRBJ1-1; D gene uncertain. Germline V lookup: CDR1 SGDLS, CDR2 YYNGEE. V gave up 0 bases and J gave up 1 base, with 13 bases separating them. CDR3 length equals 16 residues. The CDR3: CASSVGSRRGNTEAFF. The CDR3 nucleotides are TGTGCCAGCAGCGTAGGATCCCGCCGAGGGAACACTGAAGCTTTCTTT. Looking up the rest from reference TRBV9 and TRBJ1-1 gives the full variable domain: DSGVTQTPKHLITATGQRVTLRCSPRSGDLSVYWYQQSLDQGLQFLIQYYNGEERAKGNILERFSAQQFPDLHSELNLSSLELGDSALYFCASSVGSRRGNTEAFFGQGTRLTVV.

The chain joins TRBV6-1 to TRBJ1-5; D unclear. V dropped 0 bases and J dropped 7 bases, with 10 bases sitting between them. Germline lookup yields CDR1 MNHNS and CDR2 SASEGT. This CDR3 region has 14 residues. CDR3 bases: TGTGCCAGCAGTGAAGCTGTTAACCGGCAGCCCCAGCATTTT. Encoded protein: CASSEAVNRQPQHF.

The chain recombines TRBV19 with TRBJ2-4, with 14 nucleotides matching TRBD2. V was pared by 7 bases and J by 8 bases, with 10 bases of the junction left unmatched. The CDR3 extends over 16 amino acids. Germline V gene data show CDR1 as LNHDA and CDR2 as SQIVND (reference sequence). CDR3 coding DNA: TGTGCCAGTACCCTAAGGAGGACTAGCGGGGGGTACATTCAGTACTTC. Protein: CASTLRRTSGGYIQYF.

The chain is built from TRBV28 and TRBJ1-6; no clear D. The germline V and J ends were trimmed by 8 bases and 10 bases, with 15 bases remaining between them. Germline CDR1 and CDR2: MDHEN and SYDVKM. CDR3 size: 13 residues. DNA for the CDR3: TGTGCCAGCTGCGAGGAGATTAAATCACCCCTCCACTTT. Amino acids: CASCEEIKSPLHF.

The chain employs TRBV5-1 and TRBJ1-2; 7 nucleotides agree with TRBD1. CDR3 length equals 14 residues. The germline V gene has CDR1 SGHRS and CDR2 YFSETQ. Trimming cost V 0 bases and J 4 bases; bases outside gene matches: 3. The DNA for the CDR3 is TGCGCCAGCAGCTTGGTGCAGGGGGTCTATGGCTACACCTTC. Amino acids: CASSLVQGVYGYTF.

The genes are TRBV30 and TRBJ2-3; 7 bases agree with TRBD1. The V gene's germline CDR1 is GTSNPN and CDR2 SVGIG (reference sequence). The CDR3 consists of 13 residues. Trimming took 5 bases from V and 7 from J; bases not matched to a gene: 9. The chain's CDR3 is CAWVRKGANTQYF. CDR3 DNA sequence: TGTGCCTGGGTACGAAAGGGGGCAAATACGCAGTATTTT.

The V and J genes are TRBV5-6 and TRBJ2-3; D is unresolved. CDR3 length equals 15 residues. Germline lookup yields CDR1 SGHDT and CDR2 YYEEEE. The ends were cut back, 0 bases at V and 0 bases at J, with 8 bases in the middle. The DNA of the CDR3 is TGTGCCAGCAGCTTGGGCGGAACTAGCACAGATACGCAGTATTTT. As protein: CASSLGGTSTDTQYF.

As to this clone: This sample includes further DNA sequences coding for the same CDR3. V usage is TRBV5-1 and J usage is TRBJ2-1; 14 bases are shared with TRBD2. Trimming at V came to 0 bases and at J to 7 bases, leaving 0 bases not matched to a gene. The CDR3 consists of 15 residues. From germline, CDR1 is SGHRS and CDR2 YFSETQ. The CDR3 sequence: CASSLGLAGGNEQFF. The CDR3 DNA sequence: TGCGCCAGCAGCTTGGGACTAGCGGGAGGGAATGAGCAGTTCTTC.

The chain has TRBV28 and TRBJ1-1, with 7 bases aligning to TRBD1. CDR1 and CDR2 from the germline V gene are MDHEN and SYDVKM. This CDR3 is built from 14 residues. V was pared by 3 bases and J by 1 base, with 2 bases of the junction left unmatched. In DNA, the CDR3 is TGTGCCAGCAGTTTTCGGACAGGGAACACTGAAGCTTTCTTT. It is translated as CASSFRTGNTEAFF.

The J gene is TRBJ2-3, the V gene TRBV7-9, with TRBD2 matching 10 bases. Germline assignment: CDR1 SEHNR and CDR2 FQNEAQ (reference sequence). The CDR3 runs 16 residues. V was clipped by 2 bases and J by 3 bases; unmatched bases: 5. This CDR3 reads CASSLSGRGGTDTQYF. The CDR3 DNA follows: TGTGCCAGCAGCTTAAGCGGGAGGGGAGGTACAGATACGCAGTATTTT.

The chain links TRBV5-4 to TRBJ1-4; 9 nucleotides line up with TRBD1. V trimming: 4 bases; J trimming: 8 bases; junction bases outside the gene matches: 6. This CDR3 is 14 amino acids long. From germline, CDR1 is SGHNT and CDR2 YYREEE (reference sequence). For the CDR3, the DNA is TGTGCCAGCAGCGCCCGGGACAGGGACGAAAAACTGTTTTTT. Its translation is CASSARDRDEKLFF.

The chain uses TRBV5-5 and TRBJ2-1, with D possibly matching TRBD2 (7 bases). There are 18 residues in the CDR3. Germline V gives CDR1 SGHKS, CDR2 YYEKEE (reference sequence). V shed 6 bases and J shed 7 bases, with 29 bases lying between them. CDR3 in DNA: TGTGCCAGCACCCTGGCCAGGGTTGCGGGAGCAAGGGGGAATGAGCAGTTCTTC. It is translated as CASTLARVAGARGNEQFF. Together with reference TRBV5-5 and TRBJ2-1, the CDR3 gives the full variable domain: DAGVTQSPTHLIKTRGQQVTLRCSPISGHKSVSWYQQVLGQGPQFIFQYYEKEERGRGNFPDRFSARQFPNYSSELNVNALLLGDSALYLCASTLARVAGARGNEQFFGPGTRLTVL.

The chain is built from TRBV5-4 and TRBJ2-3; TRBD1 is a possible D gene (5 bases). The germline V gene has CDR1 SGHNT and CDR2 YYREEE (reference sequence). Trimming removed 2 bases from V and 1 base from J, with 14 bases in between. This CDR3 has 16 residues. The CDR3 spells CASSLSLLRGTDTQYF. In DNA, the CDR3 is TGTGCCAGCAGCTTATCGCTCCTCAGGGGCACAGATACGCAGTATTTT.

V and J are TRBV16 and TRBJ2-7, with TRBD1 matching 9 bases. CDR3 length: 15 amino acids. CDR1 is KGHSY, CDR2 FQNENV, per germline. V shed 2 bases and J 2 bases; nucleotides not matched to a gene: 4. CDR3 loop: CASSQPGQGTYEQYF. The DNA for the CDR3 is TGTGCCAGCAGCCAACCGGGACAGGGAACCTACGAGCAGTACTTC.

The chain couples TRBV6-5 to TRBJ1-2; D ambiguous. Trimming left V 6 bases short and J 5 bases short, with 19 bases between. The CDR3 sequence is 15 residues long. Germline CDR1 MNHEY, CDR2 SVGAGI. Here the CDR3 reads CASSPRRLGSYGYTF. The CDR3 DNA follows: TGTGCCAGCAGCCCCAGGAGGTTGGGGTCATATGGCTACACCTTC.

V is TRBV6-1 and J is TRBJ2-3; 8 bases are shared with TRBD1. J lost 0 bases, V lost 10 bases, and 6 bases had no gene match. Germline V gene lookup returns CDR1 MNHNS and CDR2 SASEGT. CDR3 length: 14 residues. This CDR3 is CATEDRVSTDTQYF. The DNA of the CDR3 is TGTGCCACCGAGGACAGGGTTAGCACAGATACGCAGTATTTT.

The chain links TRBV25-1 to TRBJ1-1; 7 bases are a match to TRBD1. V was pared by 5 bases and J by 4 bases, with 7 bases of the junction left unmatched. Germline V gene sequence: CDR1 MGHDK, CDR2 SYGVNS. CDR3 length: 14 residues. The CDR3 sequence is CASSNDRVSTEAFF. Written as DNA, the CDR3 is TGTGCCAGCAGTAATGACAGGGTTAGCACTGAAGCTTTCTTT.

For this clone: The junction does not match germline at one end; this may be a read error. The chain couples TRBV7-2 to TRBJ2-5, with 10 bases that match TRBD2. The CDR3 has 12 amino acids. In germline, CDR1 is SGHTA, CDR2 FQGNSA. In DNA form, the CDR3 reads TGTGCCAGCAGCTTACGCGCTAGCGGGAGTCACTTC. It codes for CASSLRASGSHF.